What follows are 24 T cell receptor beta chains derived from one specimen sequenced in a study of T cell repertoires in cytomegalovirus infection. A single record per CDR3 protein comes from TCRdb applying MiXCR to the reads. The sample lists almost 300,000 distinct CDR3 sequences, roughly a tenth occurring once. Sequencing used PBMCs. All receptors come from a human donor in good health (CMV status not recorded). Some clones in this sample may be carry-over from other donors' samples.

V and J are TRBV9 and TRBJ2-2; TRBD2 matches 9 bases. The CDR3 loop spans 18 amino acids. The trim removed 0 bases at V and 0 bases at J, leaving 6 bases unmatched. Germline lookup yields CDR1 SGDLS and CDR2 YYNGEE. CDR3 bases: TGTGCCAGCAGCGTAGGCCGTAGCGGGGGACCGAACACCGGGGAGCTGTTTTTT. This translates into CASSVGRSGGPNTGELFF.

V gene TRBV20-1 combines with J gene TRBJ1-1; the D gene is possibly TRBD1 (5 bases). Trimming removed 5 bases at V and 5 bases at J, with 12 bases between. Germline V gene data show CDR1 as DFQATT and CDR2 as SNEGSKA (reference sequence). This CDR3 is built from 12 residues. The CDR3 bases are TGCAGTGCTCGGGCCAGGGAGACTGAAGCTTTCTTT. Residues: CSARARETEAFF.

CDR3 bases: TGCGCCAGCAGCTTGAAACAAGATAATTCACCCCTCCACTTT. Its protein product is CASSLKQDNSPLHF. The genes are TRBV5-1 and TRBJ1-6; no clear D. The CDR3 is 14 residues long. The germline V gene has CDR1 SGHRS and CDR2 YFSETQ. The V end was cut by 1 base, the J end by 5 bases, with 7 bases between. Filled out from reference TRBV5-1 and TRBJ1-6, the complete variable domain reads KAGVTQTPRYLIKTRGQQVTLSCSPISGHRSVSWYQQTPGQGLQFLFEYFSETQRNKGNFPGRFSGRQFSNSRSEMNVSTLELGDSALYLCASSLKQDNSPLHFGNGTRLTVT.

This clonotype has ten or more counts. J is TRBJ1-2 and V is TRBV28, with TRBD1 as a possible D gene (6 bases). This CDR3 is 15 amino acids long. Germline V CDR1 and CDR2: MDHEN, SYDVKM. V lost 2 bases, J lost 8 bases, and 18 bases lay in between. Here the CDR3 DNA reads TGTGCCAGCAGTTTAATTACAGGGCGGTCTTCGGGCTACACCTTC. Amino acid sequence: CASSLITGRSSGYTF.

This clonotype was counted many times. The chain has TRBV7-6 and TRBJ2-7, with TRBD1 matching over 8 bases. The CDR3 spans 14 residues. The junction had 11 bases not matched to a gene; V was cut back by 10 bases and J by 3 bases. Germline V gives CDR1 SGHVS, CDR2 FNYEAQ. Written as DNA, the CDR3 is TGTGCCACCGGAAGGCAGGGGGCAAACTACGAGCAGTACTTC. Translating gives CATGRQGANYEQYF.

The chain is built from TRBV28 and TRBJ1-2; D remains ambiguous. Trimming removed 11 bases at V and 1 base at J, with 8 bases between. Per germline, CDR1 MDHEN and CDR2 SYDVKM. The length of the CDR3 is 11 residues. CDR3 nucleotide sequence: TGTGCCCCCAACTTTAACTATGGCTACACCTTC. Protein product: CAPNFNYGYTF.

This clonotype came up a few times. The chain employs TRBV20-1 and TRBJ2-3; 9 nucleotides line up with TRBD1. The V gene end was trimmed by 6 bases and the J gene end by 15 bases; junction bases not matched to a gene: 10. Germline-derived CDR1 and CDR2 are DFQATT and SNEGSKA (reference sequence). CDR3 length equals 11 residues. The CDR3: CSAHPGQGGYF. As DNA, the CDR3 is TGCAGTGCGCATCCGGGACAGGGAGGTTATTTT.

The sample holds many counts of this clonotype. The CDR3 sequence: CASSESSRGNQPQHF. The DNA of the CDR3 is TGTGCCAGCAGTGAATCCTCCAGGGGTAATCAGCCCCAGCATTTT. The chain uses TRBV25-1 and TRBJ1-5; D may be TRBD1 (6 bases). Germline CDR1 is MGHDK and CDR2 is SYGVNS. The CDR3 sequence is 15 residues long. Trimming took off 1 base at V and 4 bases at J, with 11 bases between the two ends. Using reference TRBV25-1 and TRBJ1-5 for the parts outside the CDR3, the full variable domain is EADIYQTPRYLVIGTGKKITLECSQTMGHDKMYWYQQDPGMELHLIHYSYGVNSTEKGDLSSESTVSRIRTEHFPLTLESARPSHTSQYLCASSESSRGNQPQHFGDGTRLSIL.

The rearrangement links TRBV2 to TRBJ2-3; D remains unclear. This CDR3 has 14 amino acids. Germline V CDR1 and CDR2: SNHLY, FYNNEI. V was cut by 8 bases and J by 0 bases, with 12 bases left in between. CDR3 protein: CASRPEQSTDTQYF. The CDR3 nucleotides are TGTGCCAGCCGGCCGGAGCAAAGCACAGATACGCAGTATTTT. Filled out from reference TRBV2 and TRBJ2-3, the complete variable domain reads EPEVTQTPSHQVTQMGQEVILRCVPISNHLYFYWYRQILGQKVEFLVSFYNNEISEKSEIFDDQFSVERPDGSNFTLKIRSTKLEDSAMYFCASRPEQSTDTQYFGPGTRLTVL.

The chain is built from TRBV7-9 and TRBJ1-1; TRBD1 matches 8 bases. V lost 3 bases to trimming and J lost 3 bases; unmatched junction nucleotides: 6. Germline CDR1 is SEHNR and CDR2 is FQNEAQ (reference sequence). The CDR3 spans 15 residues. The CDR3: CASSFPGGSYTEAFF. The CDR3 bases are TGTGCCAGCAGCTTTCCAGGGGGCTCGTACACTGAAGCTTTCTTT.

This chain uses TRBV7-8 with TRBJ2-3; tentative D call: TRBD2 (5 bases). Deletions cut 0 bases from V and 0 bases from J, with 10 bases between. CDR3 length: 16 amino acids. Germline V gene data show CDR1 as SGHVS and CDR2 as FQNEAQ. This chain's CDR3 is CASSLARTSSTDTQYF. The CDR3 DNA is TGTGCCAGCAGCTTAGCGCGTACTAGTAGCACAGATACGCAGTATTTT.

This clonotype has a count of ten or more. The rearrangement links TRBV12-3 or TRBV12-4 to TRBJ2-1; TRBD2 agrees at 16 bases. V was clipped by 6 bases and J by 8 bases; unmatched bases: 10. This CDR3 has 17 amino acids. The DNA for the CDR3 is TGTGCCAGCAGCGGGGATGGGACTAGCGGGGGGGGGGATGAGCAGTTCTTC. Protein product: CASSGDGTSGGGDEQFF.

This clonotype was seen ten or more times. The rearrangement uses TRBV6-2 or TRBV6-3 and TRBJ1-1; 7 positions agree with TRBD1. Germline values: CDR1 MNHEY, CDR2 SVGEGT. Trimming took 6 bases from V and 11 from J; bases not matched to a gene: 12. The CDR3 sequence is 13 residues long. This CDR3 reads CASRPTGTVMAFF. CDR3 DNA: TGTGCCAGCAGACCGACCGGGACAGTTATGGCTTTCTTT.

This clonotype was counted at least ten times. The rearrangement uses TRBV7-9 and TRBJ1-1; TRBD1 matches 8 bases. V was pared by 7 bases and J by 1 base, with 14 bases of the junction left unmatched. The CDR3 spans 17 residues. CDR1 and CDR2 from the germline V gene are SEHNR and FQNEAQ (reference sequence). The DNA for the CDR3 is TGTGCCAGCAACACCGACAGGGGAAAACCCGGGAACACTGAAGCTTTCTTT. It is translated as CASNTDRGKPGNTEAFF.

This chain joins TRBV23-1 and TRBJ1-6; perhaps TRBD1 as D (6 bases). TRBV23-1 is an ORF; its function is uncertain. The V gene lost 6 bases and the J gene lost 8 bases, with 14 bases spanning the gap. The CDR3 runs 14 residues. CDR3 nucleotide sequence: TGCGCCAGCAGGACAGGCCTGAGCCATTCACCCCTCCACTTT. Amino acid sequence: CASRTGLSHSPLHF.

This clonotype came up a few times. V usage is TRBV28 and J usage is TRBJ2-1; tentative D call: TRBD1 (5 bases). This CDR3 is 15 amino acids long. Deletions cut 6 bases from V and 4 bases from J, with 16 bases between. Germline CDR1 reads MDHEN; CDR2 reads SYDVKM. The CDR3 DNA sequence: TGTGCCAGCAGCCAACCTCAAGACAGATACAATGAGCAGTTCTTC. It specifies CASSQPQDRYNEQFF.

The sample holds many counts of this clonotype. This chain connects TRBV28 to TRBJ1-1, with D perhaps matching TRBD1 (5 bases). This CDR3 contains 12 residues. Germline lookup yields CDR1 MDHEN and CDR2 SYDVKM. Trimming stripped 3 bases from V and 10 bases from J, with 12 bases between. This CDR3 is CASSFGGRAAFF. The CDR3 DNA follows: TGTGCCAGCAGTTTTGGGGGAAGGGCAGCTTTCTTT.

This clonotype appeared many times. The CDR3 nucleotides read TGTGCCAGCAGCTTGGGCGGGGTCTCCTACAATGAGCAGTTCTTC. Translating it yields CASSLGGVSYNEQFF. The chain carries TRBV7-2 and TRBJ2-1, with D maybe TRBD2 (6 bases). CDR3 length: 15 amino acids. Germline lookup yields CDR1 SGHTA and CDR2 FQGNSA. The V gene lost 3 bases and the J gene lost 0 bases, with 9 bases spanning the gap.

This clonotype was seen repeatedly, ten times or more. CDR3 amino acids: CASSELTGSSSGNTIYF. In nucleotides, the CDR3 is TGTGCCAGCAGTGAACTGACAGGTTCAAGCTCTGGAAACACCATATATTTT. V usage is TRBV6-1 and J usage is TRBJ1-3; D is possibly TRBD1 (6 bases). V was trimmed by 2 bases and J by 0 bases, leaving 14 bases between them. CDR3 length equals 17 residues. Looked up from germline, CDR1 is MNHNS and CDR2 is SASEGT.

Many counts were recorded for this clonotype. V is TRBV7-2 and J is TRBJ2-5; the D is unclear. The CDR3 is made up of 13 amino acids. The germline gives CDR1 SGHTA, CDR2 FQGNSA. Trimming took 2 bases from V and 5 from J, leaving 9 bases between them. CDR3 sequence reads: CASSLQDPETQYF. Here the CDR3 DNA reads TGTGCCAGCAGCTTACAGGACCCTGAGACCCAGTACTTC.

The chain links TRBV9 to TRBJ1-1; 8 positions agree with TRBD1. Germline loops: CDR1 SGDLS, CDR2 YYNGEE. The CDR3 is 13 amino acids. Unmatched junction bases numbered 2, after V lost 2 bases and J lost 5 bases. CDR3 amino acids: CASSVRGRTEAFF. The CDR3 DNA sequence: TGTGCCAGCAGCGTCAGGGGGCGTACTGAAGCTTTCTTT.

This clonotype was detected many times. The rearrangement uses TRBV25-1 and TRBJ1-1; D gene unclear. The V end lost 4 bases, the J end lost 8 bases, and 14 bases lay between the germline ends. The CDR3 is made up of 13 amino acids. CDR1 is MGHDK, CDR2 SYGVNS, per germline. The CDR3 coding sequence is TGTGCCAGCAGTGTAGGTGGAAAAGGCGAAGCTTTCTTT. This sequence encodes CASSVGGKGEAFF.

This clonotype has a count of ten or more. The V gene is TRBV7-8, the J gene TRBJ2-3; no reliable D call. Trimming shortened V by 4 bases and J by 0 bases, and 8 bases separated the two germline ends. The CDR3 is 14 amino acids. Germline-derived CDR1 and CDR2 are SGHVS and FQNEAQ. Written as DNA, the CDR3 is TGTGCCAGCAGCTCCAAGGGTAGCACAGATACGCAGTATTTT. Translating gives CASSSKGSTDTQYF.

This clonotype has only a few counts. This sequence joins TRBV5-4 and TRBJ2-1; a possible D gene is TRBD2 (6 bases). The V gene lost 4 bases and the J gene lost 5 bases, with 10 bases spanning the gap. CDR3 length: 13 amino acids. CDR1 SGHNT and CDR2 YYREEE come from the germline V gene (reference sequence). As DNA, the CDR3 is TGTGCCAGCAGCGGCGGGATCGACAATGAGCAGTTCTTC. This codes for CASSGGIDNEQFF.